This T cell receptor (beta chain) was sequenced in a study of STAT5B mutations in CD4+ large granular lymphocyte leukemia. Study-wide points: Higher CD4+ than CD8+ T-LGLL clonality might reflect small sample size.

Germline V CDR1 and CDR2: MGHRA, YSYEKL. The CDR3 sequence is 17 residues long. The V end lost 0 bases, the J end lost 1 base, and 13 bases lay between the germline ends. The table lists this clone with a count of one. As yet, its antigen is unknown. Assay: immunoSEQ multiplex PCR; the TCRdb copy retains only in-frame clones and omits some. The table includes 15,000 to 20,000 clones, less than 85% detected once. The rearrangement links TRBV4-1 to TRBJ1-5, with a possible D match to TRBD1 (6 bases). The TCR was taken from a human donor in good health. The sequenced sample was CD4+ T cells from blood buffy coats. DNA for the CDR3: TGCGCCAGCAGCCAAGATTTGGGGGCCGGGAGCAATCAGCCCCAGCATTTT. It is translated as CASSQDLGAGSNQPQHF.